The 9 T cell receptor beta chains reported below all come from one sample, sequenced in a study of cytomegalovirus exposure and HLA in healthy donors. The method was immunoSEQ multiplex PCR; TCRdb's version includes in-frame clones alone and lacks a portion of them. There are about 89,000 clones in the sample; more than 70% occur only once, and about an eighth lies in the top ten. The sequenced material came from PBMCs. The receptors derive from a woman younger than 35 in good health and CMV-seropositive.

As for this clone: An end of the junction differs from the germline gene, which may be a read error. The V and J genes are TRBV2 and TRBJ1-2, with 8 positions matching TRBD1. This CDR3 has 13 amino acids. CDR1 and CDR2 (germline): SNHLY, FYNNEI. The CDR3: CASSALGTGLTGF. The CDR3 DNA sequence: TGTGCCAGCAGTGCCCTCGGGACAGGCCTTACCGGCTTC. Based on the CDR3 plus reference TRBV2 and TRBJ1-2, the full variable domain is EPEVTQTPSHQVTQMGQEVILRCVPISNHLYFYWYRQILGQKVEFLVSFYNNEISEKSEIFDDQFSVERPDGSNFTLKIRSTKLEDSAMYFCASSALGTGLTGFGSGTRLTVV.

V is TRBV28 and J is TRBJ2-5; D unresolved. Per the germline V gene, CDR1 is MDHEN and CDR2 is SYDVKM. There are 13 residues in the CDR3. Trimming removed 5 bases from V and 2 bases from J, with 9 bases in between. CDR3 DNA sequence: TGTGCCAGCAGTAGACCGACTCAAGAGACCCAGTACTTC. Translating gives CASSRPTQETQYF.

This clone was picked up one time. The rearrangement joins TRBV5-1 to TRBJ2-7, with D maybe TRBD1 (6 bases). V shed 4 bases and J shed 2 bases, with 16 bases lying between them. This CDR3 contains 15 residues. Germline-derived CDR1 and CDR2 are SGHRS and YFSETQ. The CDR3: CASSPGQRTTYEQYF. As DNA, the CDR3 is TGCGCCAGCAGCCCCGGACAGCGCACAACCTACGAGCAGTACTTC.

This clone appeared once. V usage is TRBV18 and J usage is TRBJ2-7; TRBD1 might be the D (5 bases). V dropped 4 bases and J dropped 4 bases, with 11 bases sitting between them. CDR1 is KGHSH and CDR2 is LQKENI in the germline V gene. This CDR3 is built from 13 residues. The CDR3 coding sequence is TGTGCCAGCTCACGGGGAACAGGTTACGAGCAGTACTTC. Protein sequence: CASSRGTGYEQYF.

There are a few counts of this clone. The chain has TRBV27 and TRBJ2-4; 10 nucleotides agree with TRBD2. From germline, CDR1 is MNHEY and CDR2 SMNVEV (reference sequence). V dropped 4 bases and J dropped 1; count of bases not matched to a gene: 4. The CDR3 has 16 residues. CDR3 protein: CASSYSGGKAKNIQYF. The DNA for the CDR3 is TGTGCCAGCAGTTATAGCGGGGGGAAGGCCAAAAACATTCAGTACTTC.

The genes are TRBV6-5 and TRBJ2-1, with 13 positions matching TRBD2. The CDR3 sequence is 16 residues long. With 4 bases clipped from V and 7 bases from J, the junction kept 7 bases outside the gene matches. The germline CDR1 and CDR2 sequences are MNHEY and SVGAGI. The CDR3 DNA sequence: TGTGCCAGCAGTTCCGGACTAGCGGGGGCAAATAATGAGCAGTTCTTC. As protein: CASSSGLAGANNEQFF.

This chain uses TRBV5-1 with TRBJ2-2; 8 positions agree with TRBD2. Germline CDR1 reads SGHRS; CDR2 reads YFSETQ. The CDR3 has 16 amino acids. V was pared by 0 bases and J by 2 bases, with 3 bases of the junction left unmatched. CDR3 protein: CASSLAAGGNTGELFF. CDR3 nucleotides: TGCGCCAGCAGCTTGGCCGCGGGGGGAAACACCGGGGAGCTGTTTTTT.

The chain couples TRBV4-1 to TRBJ1-2; D is perhaps TRBD1 (5 bases). Deletions cut 2 bases from V and 4 bases from J, with 8 bases between. The V gene's germline CDR1 is MGHRA and CDR2 YSYEKL. The CDR3 totals 13 residues. This chain's CDR3 is CASSQPDSYGYTF. CDR3 sequence (DNA): TGCGCCAGCAGCCAACCCGACAGCTATGGCTACACCTTC.

The chain combines TRBV28 with TRBJ1-5; D might be TRBD1 (6 bases). The CDR3 totals 16 residues. Germline V CDR1 and CDR2: MDHEN, SYDVKM. The V end lost 6 bases, the J end lost 2 bases, and 17 bases lay between the germline ends. CDR3 nucleotide sequence: TGTGCCAGCAGGGAGGATACAGGGAAAGGCAATCAGCCCCAGCATTTT. Protein: CASREDTGKGNQPQHF. Together with reference TRBV28 and TRBJ1-5, the CDR3 gives the full variable domain: DVKVTQSSRYLVKRTGEKVFLECVQDMDHENMFWYRQDPGLGLRLIYFSYDVKMKEKGDIPEGYSVSREKKERFSLILESASTNQTSMYLCASREDTGKGNQPQHFGDGTRLSIL.